This TCR beta chain is drawn from a study of cytomegalovirus exposure and HLA in healthy donors. About the study: Previous work identified roughly 120 million unique TCR beta sequences from approximately 190 million T cells.

The primer mix had 60 Vbeta and 13 Jbeta primers. The protocol was immunoSEQ multiplex PCR, while the TCRdb copy is restricted to in-frame clones and leaves out a portion. The data show around 120,000 clones, more than 70% seen once. Overall study results and limits: Common viral pathogens (according to a later analysis) appeared linked to several of the most significant clusters.

Germline V gene lookup returns CDR1 KGHSH and CDR2 LQKENI. There are 14 residues in the CDR3. With V trimmed by 7 bases and J by 10 bases, 15 bases remained unmatched. A note on this clone: The target antigen is unknown.

V gene TRBV18 combines with J gene TRBJ1-1, with TRBD1 matching over 7 bases. Material for sequencing was PBMCs. The TCR sequence derives from a human donor in good health. The CDR3 nucleotides read TGTGCCAGCTGGGGACAAGGGGGCGCGTTTGGAGCTTTCTTT. Its translation is CASWGQGGAFGAFF.